This T cell receptor (beta chain) was identified during a study of T cells after yellow fever vaccination. The wider study: Fractions with few cells were prepared using SMART-Seq v4 Ultra Low Input.

The germline CDR1 and CDR2 sequences are LGHNA and YNFKEQ. CDR3 length: 17 residues. V gave up 0 bases and J gave up 6 bases, with 19 bases separating them. This clonotype appeared many times. Its antigen is undetermined. Template switching by 5'RACE produced TCR cDNA, adding a universal primer site and UMIs. Each CDR3 protein is one row after TCRdb ran MiXCR on the 5' RACE reads. The repertoire holds approximately 250,000 distinct CDR3 sequences, 3.6% seen once, with over 15% in the top ten. Whole-study results and caveats: At around 96% for CD4 and just over 85% for CD8, most primary-vaccination clones showed up again after the booster.

V usage is TRBV4-2 and J usage is TRBJ2-3; weak D call: TRBD2 (6 bases). The source was PBMCs, collected 15 days after the yellow fever booster vaccination. This sequence was found in a young man who received the YFV17D yellow fever vaccine. For the CDR3, the DNA is TGTGCCAGCAGCCAAGAGTATTCGGGAGCAGGCGGGGATACGCAGTATTTT. Translation gives CASSQEYSGAGGDTQYF.